This T cell receptor (beta chain) is from a study of control samples from healthy donors and cancer patients. This clone appeared a few times. TCRdb's copy holds only in-frame clones and misses some; the assay was immunoSEQ multiplex PCR. There are 250,000 to 300,000 clones in the sample; over 75% occur only once, and less than 15% lies in the top ten. The sequence came from a woman aged 60-70 years with lung cancer. Sample: PBMCs.

The CDR3 DNA is TGCGCCAGCAGACCGGGACAGGGGGTTTACGAGCAGTACTTC. Translation gives CASRPGQGVYEQYF. The chain uses TRBV5-1 and TRBJ2-7; 11 nucleotides line up with TRBD1. Germline V lookup: CDR1 SGHRS, CDR2 YFSETQ. The CDR3 has 14 amino acids. Unmatched junction bases numbered 5, after V lost 5 bases and J lost 4 bases.